Detailed here is one T cell receptor beta chain. What it binds is not known. The data derive from a study of cytomegalovirus exposure and HLA in healthy donors. Primers: 60 Vbeta forward and 13 Jbeta reverse. Assay: immunoSEQ multiplex PCR; the TCRdb copy retains only in-frame clones and omits some. The sample includes around 200,000 clones, 65% to 85% of them seen just once. Notes on the study in general: Diagnosis of cytomegalovirus status made by the classifier reportedly showed high specificity and sensitivity.

The origin of this receptor is a man aged 45 to 65 in good health and CMV-seronegative. Input material: PBMCs.

The CDR3 reads CASSLAGYRAGELFF. The CDR3 bases are TGTGCCAGCAGTTTGGCAGGGTATAGGGCCGGGGAGCTGTTTTTT. This rearrangement joins TRBV27 to TRBJ2-2; a weak D match, TRBD1 (5 bases). V was clipped by 3 bases and J by 6 bases, with 14 bases between them. This CDR3 contains 15 residues. Germline V gene lookup returns CDR1 MNHEY and CDR2 SMNVEV (reference sequence).